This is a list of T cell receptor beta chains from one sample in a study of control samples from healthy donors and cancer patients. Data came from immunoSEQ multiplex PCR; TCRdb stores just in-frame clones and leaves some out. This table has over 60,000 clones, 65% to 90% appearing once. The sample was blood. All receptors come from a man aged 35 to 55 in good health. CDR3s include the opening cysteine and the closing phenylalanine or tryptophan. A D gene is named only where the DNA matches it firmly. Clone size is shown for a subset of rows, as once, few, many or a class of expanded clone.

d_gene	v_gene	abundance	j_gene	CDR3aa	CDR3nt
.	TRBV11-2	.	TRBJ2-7	CASSYYVFLREQASYEQYF	TGTGCCAGCAGCTACTACGTGTTCTTGCGTGAACAGGCCTCCTACGAGCAGTACTTC
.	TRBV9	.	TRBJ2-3	CASSVGRSLAALTDTQYF	TGTGCCAGCAGCGTAGGCCGAAGCCTAGCAGCTCTCACAGATACGCAGTATTTT
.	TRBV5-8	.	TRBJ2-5	CASSLRGEETQYF	TGTGCCAGCAGCTTGCGCGGAGAAGAGACCCAGTACTTC
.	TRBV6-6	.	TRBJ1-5	CASSPGHQPQHF	TGTGCCAGCAGTCCGGGACATCAGCCCCAGCATTTT
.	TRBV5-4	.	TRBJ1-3	CASSFDRPSGNTIYF	TGTGCCAGCAGCTTTGACAGGCCCTCTGGAAACACCATATATTTT
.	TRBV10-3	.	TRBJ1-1	CAISPGGDTEAFF	TGTGCCATCAGCCCCGGGGGCGACACTGAAGCTTTCTTT
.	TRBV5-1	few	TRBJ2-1	CASGQGAGSNEQFF	TGCGCCAGCGGACAAGGGGCGGGGTCCAATGAGCAGTTCTTC
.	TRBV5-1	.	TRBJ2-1	CASSLVDYPAGNEQFF	TGCGCCAGCAGCTTGGTAGACTACCCGGCGGGGAATGAGCAGTTCTTC
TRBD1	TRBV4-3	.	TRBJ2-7	CASSRDRGAIYEQYF	TGCGCCAGCAGCCGCGACAGGGGAGCGATCTACGAGCAGTACTTC
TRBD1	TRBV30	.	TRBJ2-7	CAWSPISGQGYEQYF	TGTGCCTGGAGTCCCATCTCGGGACAGGGCTACGAGCAGTACTTC
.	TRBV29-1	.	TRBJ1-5	CSAPGRPYNQPQHF	TGCAGCGCCCCAGGGCGGCCGTACAATCAGCCCCAGCATTTT
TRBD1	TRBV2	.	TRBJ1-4	CASNRQGANEKLFF	TGTGCCAGCAACCGACAGGGCGCTAATGAAAAACTGTTTTTT
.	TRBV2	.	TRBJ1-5	CASSAETVEPQHF	TGTGCCAGCAGTGCCGAAACGGTGGAGCCCCAGCATTTT
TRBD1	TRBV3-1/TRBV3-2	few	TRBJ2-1	CASSQGTGGYPPPKYNEQFF	TGTGCCAGCAGCCAGGGGACAGGGGGGTACCCACCTCCGAAGTACAATGAGCAGTTCTTC
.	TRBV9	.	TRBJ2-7	CASSVRYEAYEQYF	TGTGCCAGCAGCGTACGTTACGAGGCCTACGAGCAGTACTTC
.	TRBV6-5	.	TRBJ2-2	CASRRTGTNTGELFF	TGTGCCAGCAGAAGAACAGGGACGAACACCGGGGAGCTGTTTTTT
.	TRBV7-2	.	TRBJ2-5	CASSLDGQGVKTQYF	TGTGCCAGCAGCTTAGACGGTCAGGGTGTAAAGACCCAGTACTTC
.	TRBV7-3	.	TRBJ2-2	CASSLQGPTNTGELFF	TGTGCCAGCAGCTTACAGGGTCCCACGAACACCGGGGAGCTGTTTTTT
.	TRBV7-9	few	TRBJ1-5	CASSSHTGFYSNQPQHF	TGTGCCAGCAGCTCTCACACAGGATTTTATAGCAATCAGCCCCAGCATTTT
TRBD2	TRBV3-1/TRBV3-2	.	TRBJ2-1	CASSQRAGGTSYNEQFF	TGTGCCAGCAGCCAAAGGGCGGGAGGAACCTCCTACAATGAGCAGTTCTTC
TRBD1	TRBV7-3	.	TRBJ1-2	CASSLQRDRDYGYTF	TGTGCCAGCAGCTTACAACGGGACAGGGATTATGGCTACACCTTC
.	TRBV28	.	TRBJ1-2	CASRPPGFYGYTF	TGTGCCAGCAGGCCACCAGGGTTCTATGGCTACACCTTC
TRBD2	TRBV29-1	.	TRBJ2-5	CSSTSGVNQETQYF	TGCAGCTCCACTAGCGGAGTAAACCAAGAGACCCAGTACTTC
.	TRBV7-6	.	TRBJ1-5	CASSLEGRGGSNQPQHF	TGTGCCAGCAGCTTAGAGGGCCGGGGGGGAAGCAATCAGCCCCAGCATTTT
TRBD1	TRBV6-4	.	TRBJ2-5	CASSRTGFGETQYF	TGTGCCAGCAGCAGGACAGGGTTTGGAGAGACCCAGTACTTC
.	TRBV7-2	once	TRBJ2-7	CASRPLGTEFTYEQYF	TGTGCCAGCAGACCACTTGGGACGGAGTTTACCTACGAGCAGTACTTC
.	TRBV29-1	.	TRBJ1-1	CSVEGMNWNTEAFF	TGCAGCGTTGAAGGTATGAATTGGAACACTGAAGCTTTCTTT
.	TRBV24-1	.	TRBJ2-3	CATSDSGRGRRTDTQYF	TGTGCCACCAGTGATTCGGGACGGGGAAGGAGGACAGATACGCAGTATTTT
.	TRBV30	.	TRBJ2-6	CAWSQGVTGANVLTF	TGTGCCTGGAGTCAAGGGGTTACCGGGGCCAACGTCCTGACTTTC
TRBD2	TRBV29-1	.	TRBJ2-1	CSVTLASGTSGRGPNYNEQFF	TGCAGCGTTACGCTCGCCTCCGGGACTAGCGGGAGAGGCCCAAACTACAATGAGCAGTTCTTC
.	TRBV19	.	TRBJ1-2	CASNAGTGLRGGYTF	TGTGCCAGTAACGCCGGGACGGGTTTGAGGGGAGGCTACACCTTC
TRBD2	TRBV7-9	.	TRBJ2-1	CASSAGSGSYNEQFF	TGTGCCAGCAGCGCGGGGAGCGGGAGCTACAATGAGCAGTTCTTC
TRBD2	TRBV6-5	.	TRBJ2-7	CASSYSWLAGGYEQYF	TGTGCCAGCAGTTACTCGTGGTTAGCGGGGGGGTACGAGCAGTACTTC
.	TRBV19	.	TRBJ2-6	CASSIVELGSGANVLTF	TGTGCCAGTAGTATAGTGGAGCTAGGATCTGGGGCCAACGTCCTGACTTTC
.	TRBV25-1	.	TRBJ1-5	CASSEATRGQPQHF	TGTGCCAGCAGTGAAGCAACCCGAGGGCAGCCCCAGCATTTT